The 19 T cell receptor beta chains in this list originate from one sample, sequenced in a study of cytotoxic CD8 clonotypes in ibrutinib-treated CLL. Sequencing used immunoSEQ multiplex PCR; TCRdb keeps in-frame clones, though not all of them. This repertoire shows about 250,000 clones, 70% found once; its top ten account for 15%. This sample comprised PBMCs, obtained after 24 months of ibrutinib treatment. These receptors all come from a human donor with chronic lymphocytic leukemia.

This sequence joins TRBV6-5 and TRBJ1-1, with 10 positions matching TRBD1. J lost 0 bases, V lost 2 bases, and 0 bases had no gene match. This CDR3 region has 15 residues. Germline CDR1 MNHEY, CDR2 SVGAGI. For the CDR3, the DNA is TGTGCCAGCAGTTACGGGACAGGGGTGAACACTGAAGCTTTCTTT. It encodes CASSYGTGVNTEAFF.

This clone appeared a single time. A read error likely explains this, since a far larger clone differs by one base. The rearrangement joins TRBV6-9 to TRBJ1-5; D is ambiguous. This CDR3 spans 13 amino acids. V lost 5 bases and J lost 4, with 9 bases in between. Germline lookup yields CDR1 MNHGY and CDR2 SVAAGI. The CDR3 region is CASSPQANQPQHF. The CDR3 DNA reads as TGTGCCAGCAGTCCCCAGGCAAATCAGCCCCAGCATTTT.

CDR3 region: CASSLGRLVNSPLHF. In DNA, the CDR3 is TGTGCCAGCAGCTTAGGCCGGCTAGTGAATTCACCCCTCCACTTT. The J gene is TRBJ1-6, the V gene TRBV7-8; D is ambiguous. The length of the CDR3 is 15 residues. V was shortened by 1 base and J by 7 bases, with 11 bases between the two germline ends. Per the germline V gene, CDR1 is SGHVS and CDR2 is FQNEAQ. The full variable domain, its missing parts supplied by reference TRBV7-8 and TRBJ1-6, is GAGVSQSPRYKVAKRGQDVALRCDPISGHVSLFWYQQALGQGPEFLTYFQNEAQLDKSGLPSDRFFAERPEGSVSTLKIQRTQQEDSAVYLCASSLGRLVNSPLHFGNGTRLTVT.

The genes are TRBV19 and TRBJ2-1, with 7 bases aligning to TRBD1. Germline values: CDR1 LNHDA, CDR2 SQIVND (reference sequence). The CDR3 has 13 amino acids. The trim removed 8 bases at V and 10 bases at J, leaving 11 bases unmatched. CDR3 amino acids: CASAVTGSGEQFF. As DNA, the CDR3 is TGTGCCAGTGCCGTGACAGGGTCGGGGGAGCAGTTCTTC.

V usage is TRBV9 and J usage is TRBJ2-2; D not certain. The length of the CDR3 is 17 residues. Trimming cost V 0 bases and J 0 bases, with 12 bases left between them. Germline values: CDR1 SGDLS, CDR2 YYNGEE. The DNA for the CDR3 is TGTGCCAGCAGCGTAGATTCCTGGTCACCGAACACCGGGGAGCTGTTTTTT. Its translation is CASSVDSWSPNTGELFF.

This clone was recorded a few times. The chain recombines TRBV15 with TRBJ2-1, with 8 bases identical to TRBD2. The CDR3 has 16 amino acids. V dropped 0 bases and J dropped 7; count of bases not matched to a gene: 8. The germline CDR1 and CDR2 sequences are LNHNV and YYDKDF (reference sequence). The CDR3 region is CATSRDFSGGQNEQFF. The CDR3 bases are TGTGCCACCAGCAGAGACTTCAGCGGGGGCCAGAATGAGCAGTTCTTC.

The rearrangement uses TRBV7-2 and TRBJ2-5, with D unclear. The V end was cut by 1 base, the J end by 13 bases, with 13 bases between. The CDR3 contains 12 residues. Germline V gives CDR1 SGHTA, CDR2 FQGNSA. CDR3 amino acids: CASSLVGPVRYF. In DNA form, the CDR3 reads TGTGCCAGCAGCTTAGTAGGGCCCGTAAGGTACTTC. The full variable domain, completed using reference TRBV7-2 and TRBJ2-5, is GAGVSQSPSNKVTEKGKDVELRCDPISGHTALYWYRQSLGQGLEFLIYFQGNSAPDKSGLPSDRFSAERTGGSVSTLTIQRTQQEDSAVYLCASSLVGPVRYFGPGTRLLVL.

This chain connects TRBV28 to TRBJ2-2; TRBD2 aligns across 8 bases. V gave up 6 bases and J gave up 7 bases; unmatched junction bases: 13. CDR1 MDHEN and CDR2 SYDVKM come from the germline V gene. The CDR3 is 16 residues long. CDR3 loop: CASSSHPAGVIGELFF. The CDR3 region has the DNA TGTGCCAGCAGCTCTCACCCAGCGGGAGTGATCGGGGAGCTGTTTTTT.

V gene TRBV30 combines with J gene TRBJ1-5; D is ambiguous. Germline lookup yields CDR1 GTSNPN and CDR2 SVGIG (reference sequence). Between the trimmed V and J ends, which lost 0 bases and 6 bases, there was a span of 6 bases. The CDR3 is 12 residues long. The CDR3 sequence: CAWSVTGQPQHF. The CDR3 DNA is TGTGCCTGGAGTGTAACTGGTCAGCCCCAGCATTTT.

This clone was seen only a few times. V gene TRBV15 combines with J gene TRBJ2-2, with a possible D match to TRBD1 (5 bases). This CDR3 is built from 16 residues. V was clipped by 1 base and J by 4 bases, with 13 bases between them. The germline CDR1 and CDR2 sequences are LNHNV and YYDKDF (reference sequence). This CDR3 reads CATSRVEVRGTGELFF. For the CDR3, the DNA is TGTGCCACCAGCAGAGTTGAGGTTAGGGGCACCGGGGAGCTGTTTTTT.

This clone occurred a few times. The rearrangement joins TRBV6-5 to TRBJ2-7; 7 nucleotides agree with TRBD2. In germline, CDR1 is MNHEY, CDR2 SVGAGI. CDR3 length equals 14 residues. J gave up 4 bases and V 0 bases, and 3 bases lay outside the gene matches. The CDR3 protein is CASSYSREGYEQYF. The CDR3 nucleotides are TGTGCCAGCAGTTACTCGAGGGAGGGTTACGAGCAGTACTTC.

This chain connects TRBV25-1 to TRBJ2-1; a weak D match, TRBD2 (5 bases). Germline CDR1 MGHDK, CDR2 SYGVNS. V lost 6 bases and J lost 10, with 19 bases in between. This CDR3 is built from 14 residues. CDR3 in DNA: TGTGCCAGCAGCTTGACGACTACCTCTGCGGAGCAGTTCTTC. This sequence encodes CASSLTTTSAEQFF. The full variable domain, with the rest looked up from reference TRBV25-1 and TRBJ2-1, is EADIYQTPRYLVIGTGKKITLECSQTMGHDKMYWYQQDPGMELHLIHYSYGVNSTEKGDLSSESTVSRIRTEHFPLTLESARPSHTSQYLCASSLTTTSAEQFFGPGTRLTVL.

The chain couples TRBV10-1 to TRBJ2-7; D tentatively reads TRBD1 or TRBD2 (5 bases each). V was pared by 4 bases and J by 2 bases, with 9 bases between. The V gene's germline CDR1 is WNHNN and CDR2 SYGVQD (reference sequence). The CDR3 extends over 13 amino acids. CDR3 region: CASSAGPTYEQYF. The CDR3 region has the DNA TGCGCCAGCAGTGCGGGACCCACCTACGAGCAGTACTTC.

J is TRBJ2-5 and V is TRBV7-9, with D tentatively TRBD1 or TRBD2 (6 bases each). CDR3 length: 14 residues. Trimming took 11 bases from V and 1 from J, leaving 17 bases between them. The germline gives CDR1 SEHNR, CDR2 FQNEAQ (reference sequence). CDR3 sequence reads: CASRGGRVQETQYF. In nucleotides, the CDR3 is TGTGCCTCAAGAGGGGGGAGAGTCCAAGAGACCCAGTACTTC.

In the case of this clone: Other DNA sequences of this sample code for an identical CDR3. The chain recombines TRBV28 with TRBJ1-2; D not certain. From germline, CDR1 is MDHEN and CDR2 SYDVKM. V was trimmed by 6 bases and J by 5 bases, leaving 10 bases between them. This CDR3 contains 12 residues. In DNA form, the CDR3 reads TGTGCCAGCAGCCTCGGAGGGTATGGCTACACCTTC. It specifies CASSLGGYGYTF.

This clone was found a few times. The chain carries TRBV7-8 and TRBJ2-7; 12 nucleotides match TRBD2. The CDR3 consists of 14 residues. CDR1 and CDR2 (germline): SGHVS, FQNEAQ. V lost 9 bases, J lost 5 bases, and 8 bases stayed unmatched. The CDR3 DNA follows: TGTGCCAGTAAGACTAGCGGGAGTTTCCACGAGCAGTACTTC. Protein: CASKTSGSFHEQYF.

CDR3 DNA: TGTGCCACCAGCCCAGCCCGGGACAGGGTCAATCAGCCCCAGCATTTT. Its translation is CATSPARDRVNQPQHF. The chain carries TRBV15 and TRBJ1-5, with 9 bases fitting TRBD1. The CDR3 spans 16 residues. Per germline, CDR1 LNHNV and CDR2 YYDKDF (reference sequence). The J segment lost 3 bases and the V segment lost 5 bases, leaving 8 bases of the junction unmatched. Full variable domain (outside the CDR3, taken from reference TRBV15 and TRBJ1-5): DAMVIQNPRYQVTQFGKPVTLSCSQTLNHNVMYWYQQKSSQAPKLLFHYYDKDFNNEADTPDNFQSRRPNTSFCFLDIRSPGLGDTAMYLCATSPARDRVNQPQHFGDGTRLSIL.

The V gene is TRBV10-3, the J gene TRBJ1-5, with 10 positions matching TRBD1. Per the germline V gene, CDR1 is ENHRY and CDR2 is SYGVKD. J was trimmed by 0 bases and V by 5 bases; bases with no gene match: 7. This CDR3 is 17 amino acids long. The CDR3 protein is CAISRGQGFDSNQPQHF. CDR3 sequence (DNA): TGTGCCATCAGTAGGGGACAGGGGTTCGATAGCAATCAGCCCCAGCATTTT.

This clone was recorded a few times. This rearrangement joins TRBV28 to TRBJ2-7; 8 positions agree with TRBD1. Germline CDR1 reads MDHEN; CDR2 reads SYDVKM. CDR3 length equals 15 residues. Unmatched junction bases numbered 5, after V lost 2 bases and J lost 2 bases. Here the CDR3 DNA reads TGTGCCAGCAGTTTAGACAGGACAGGGACCTACGAGCAGTACTTC. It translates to CASSLDRTGTYEQYF.